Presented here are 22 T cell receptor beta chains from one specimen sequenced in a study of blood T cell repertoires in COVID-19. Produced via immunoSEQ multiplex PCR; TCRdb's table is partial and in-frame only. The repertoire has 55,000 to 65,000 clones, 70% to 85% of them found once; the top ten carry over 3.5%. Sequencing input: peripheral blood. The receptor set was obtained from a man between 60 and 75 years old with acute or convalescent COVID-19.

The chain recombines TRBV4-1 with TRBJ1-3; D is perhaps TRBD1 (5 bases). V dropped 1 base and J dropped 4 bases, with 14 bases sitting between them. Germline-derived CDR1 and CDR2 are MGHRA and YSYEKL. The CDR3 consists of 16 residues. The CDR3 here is CASSQGLMAGGNTIYF. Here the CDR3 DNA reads TGCGCCAGCAGCCAAGGCCTTATGGCAGGGGGAAACACCATATATTTT.

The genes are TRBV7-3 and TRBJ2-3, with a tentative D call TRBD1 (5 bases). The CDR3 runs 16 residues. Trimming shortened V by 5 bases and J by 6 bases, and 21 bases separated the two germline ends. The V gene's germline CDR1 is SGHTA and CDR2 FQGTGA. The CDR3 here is CASSRDGLGVTDTQYF. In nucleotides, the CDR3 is TGTGCCAGCAGCCGCGATGGTTTAGGGGTGACGGATACGCAGTATTTT.

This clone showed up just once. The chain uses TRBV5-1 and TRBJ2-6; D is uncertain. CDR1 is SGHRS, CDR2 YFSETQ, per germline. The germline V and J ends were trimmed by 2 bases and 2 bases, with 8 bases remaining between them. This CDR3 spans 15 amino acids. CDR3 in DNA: TGCGCCAGCAGCTTTACAGCCGCTGGGGCCAACGTCCTGACTTTC. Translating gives CASSFTAAGANVLTF.

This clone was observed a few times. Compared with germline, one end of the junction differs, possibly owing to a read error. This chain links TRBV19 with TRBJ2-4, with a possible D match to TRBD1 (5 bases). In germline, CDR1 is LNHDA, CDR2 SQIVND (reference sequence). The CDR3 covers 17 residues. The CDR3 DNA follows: TGTGCCAGTAGTCTAGAGGCAGGGCCCGGGGCCAAAAACATTCAGTACTTC. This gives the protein CASSLEAGPGAKNIQYF.

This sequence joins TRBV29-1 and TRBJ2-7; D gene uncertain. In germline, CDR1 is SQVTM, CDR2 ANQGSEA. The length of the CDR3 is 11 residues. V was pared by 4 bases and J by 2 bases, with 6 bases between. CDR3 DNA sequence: TGCAGCGTTGTCATTCCCTACGAGCAGTACTTC. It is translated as CSVVIPYEQYF.

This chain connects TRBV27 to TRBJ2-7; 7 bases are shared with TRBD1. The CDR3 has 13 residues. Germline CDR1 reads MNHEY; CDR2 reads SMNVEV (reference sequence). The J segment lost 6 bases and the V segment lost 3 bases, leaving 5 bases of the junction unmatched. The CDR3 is CASSFKGAGEQYF. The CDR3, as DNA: TGTGCCAGCAGTTTCAAGGGGGCCGGCGAGCAGTACTTC.

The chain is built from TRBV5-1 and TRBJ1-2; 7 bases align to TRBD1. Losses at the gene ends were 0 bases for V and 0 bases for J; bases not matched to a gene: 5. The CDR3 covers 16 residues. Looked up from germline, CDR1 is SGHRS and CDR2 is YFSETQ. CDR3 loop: CASSLGRQGANYGYTF. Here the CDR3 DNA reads TGCGCCAGCAGCTTGGGTCGACAGGGAGCTAACTATGGCTACACCTTC.

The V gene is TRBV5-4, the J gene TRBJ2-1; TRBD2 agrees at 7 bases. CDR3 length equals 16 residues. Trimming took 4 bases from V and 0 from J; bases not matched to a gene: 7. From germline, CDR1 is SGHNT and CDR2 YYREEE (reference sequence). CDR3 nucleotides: TGTGCCAGCAGCCTAGCGGCGACGAGCTCCTACAATGAGCAGTTCTTC. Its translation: CASSLAATSSYNEQFF.

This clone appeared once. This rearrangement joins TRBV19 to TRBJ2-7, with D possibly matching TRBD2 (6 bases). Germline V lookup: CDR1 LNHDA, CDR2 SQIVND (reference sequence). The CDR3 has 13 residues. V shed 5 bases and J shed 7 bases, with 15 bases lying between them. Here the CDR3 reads CASSDGGIREQYF. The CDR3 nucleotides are TGTGCCAGTAGTGATGGAGGGATCCGAGAGCAGTACTTC.

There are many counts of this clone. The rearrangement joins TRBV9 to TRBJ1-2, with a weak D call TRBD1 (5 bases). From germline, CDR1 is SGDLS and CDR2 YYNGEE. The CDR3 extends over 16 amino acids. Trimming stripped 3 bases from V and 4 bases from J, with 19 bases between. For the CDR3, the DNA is TGTGCCAGCAGCGGAAGGGAGGACATACAAATCTATGGCTACACCTTC. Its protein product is CASSGREDIQIYGYTF. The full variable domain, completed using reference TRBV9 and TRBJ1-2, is DSGVTQTPKHLITATGQRVTLRCSPRSGDLSVYWYQQSLDQGLQFLIQYYNGEERAKGNILERFSAQQFPDLHSELNLSSLELGDSALYFCASSGREDIQIYGYTFGSGTRLTVV.

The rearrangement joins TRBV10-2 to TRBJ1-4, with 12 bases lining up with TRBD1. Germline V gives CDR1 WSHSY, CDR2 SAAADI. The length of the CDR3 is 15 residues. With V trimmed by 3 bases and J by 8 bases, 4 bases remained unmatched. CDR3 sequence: CASSDFGTGGEKLFF. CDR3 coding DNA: TGCGCCAGCAGTGATTTCGGGACAGGGGGCGAAAAACTGTTTTTT.

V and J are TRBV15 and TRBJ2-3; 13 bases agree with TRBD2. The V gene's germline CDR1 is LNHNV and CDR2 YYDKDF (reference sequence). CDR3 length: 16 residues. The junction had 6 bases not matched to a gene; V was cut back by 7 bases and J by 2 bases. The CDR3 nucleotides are TGTGCCACCAAGTTACTAGCGGGGGGGATCACAGATACGCAGTATTTT. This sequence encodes CATKLLAGGITDTQYF.

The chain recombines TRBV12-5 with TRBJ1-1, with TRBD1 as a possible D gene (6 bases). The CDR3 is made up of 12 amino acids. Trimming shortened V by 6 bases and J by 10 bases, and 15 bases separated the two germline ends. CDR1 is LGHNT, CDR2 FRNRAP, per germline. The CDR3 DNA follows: TGTGCTAGTGGCCCCCTGGAAGGGGGAGCTTTCTTT. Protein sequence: CASGPLEGGAFF. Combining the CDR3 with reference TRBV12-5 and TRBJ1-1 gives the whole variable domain DARVTQTPRHKVTEMGQEVTMRCQPILGHNTVFWYRQTMMQGLELLAYFRNRAPLDDSGMPKDRFSAEMPDATLATLKIQPSEPRDSAVYFCASGPLEGGAFFGQGTRLTVV.

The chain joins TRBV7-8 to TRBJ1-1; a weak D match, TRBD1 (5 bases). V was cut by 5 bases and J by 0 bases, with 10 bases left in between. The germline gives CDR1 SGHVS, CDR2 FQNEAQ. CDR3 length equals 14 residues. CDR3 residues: CASSPDSMNTEAFF. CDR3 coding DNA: TGTGCCAGCAGCCCCGACAGCATGAACACTGAAGCTTTCTTT.

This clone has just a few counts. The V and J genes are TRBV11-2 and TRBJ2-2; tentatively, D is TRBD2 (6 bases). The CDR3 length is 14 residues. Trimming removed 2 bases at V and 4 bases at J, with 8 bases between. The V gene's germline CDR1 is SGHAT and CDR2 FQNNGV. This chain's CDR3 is CASSLQGGTGELFF. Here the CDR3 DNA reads TGTGCCAGCAGCTTACAGGGAGGCACCGGGGAGCTGTTTTTT.

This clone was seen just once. The CDR3 DNA is TGTGCCAGCAGCTTAAAGTCGGAGGGCGCTATTGCTTTCTTT. It is translated as CASSLKSEGAIAFF. The chain employs TRBV9 and TRBJ1-1; D is unresolved. This CDR3 comprises 14 residues. Germline values: CDR1 SGDLS, CDR2 YYNGEE. V lost 4 bases to trimming and J lost 11 bases, with 21 bases between them.

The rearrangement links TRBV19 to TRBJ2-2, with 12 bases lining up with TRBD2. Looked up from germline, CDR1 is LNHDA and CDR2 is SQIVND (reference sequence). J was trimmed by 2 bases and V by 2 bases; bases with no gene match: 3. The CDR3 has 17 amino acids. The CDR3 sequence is CASSIRLAGDNTGELFF. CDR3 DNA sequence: TGTGCCAGTAGTATAAGACTAGCGGGGGATAACACCGGGGAGCTGTTTTTT.

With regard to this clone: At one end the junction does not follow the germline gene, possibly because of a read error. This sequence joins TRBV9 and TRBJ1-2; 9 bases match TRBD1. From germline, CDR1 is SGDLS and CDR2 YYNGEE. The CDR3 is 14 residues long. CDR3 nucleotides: TGTGCCAGCAGCGTAGAATGGGACAGGGACCCCACCGAATTC. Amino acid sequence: CASSVEWDRDPTEF.

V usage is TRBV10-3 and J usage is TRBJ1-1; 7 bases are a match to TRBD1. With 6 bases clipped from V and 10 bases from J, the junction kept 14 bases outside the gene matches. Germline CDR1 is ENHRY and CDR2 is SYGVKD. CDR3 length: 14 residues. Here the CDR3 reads CAIRDREPETRAFF. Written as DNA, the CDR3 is TGTGCCATCAGAGACAGGGAGCCGGAGACCAGAGCTTTCTTT.

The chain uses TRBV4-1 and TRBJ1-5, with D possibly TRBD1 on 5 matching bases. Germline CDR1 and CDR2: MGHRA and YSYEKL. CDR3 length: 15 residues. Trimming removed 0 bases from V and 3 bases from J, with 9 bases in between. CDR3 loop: CASSQDVGANQPQHF. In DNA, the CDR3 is TGCGCCAGCAGCCAAGATGTAGGGGCCAATCAGCCCCAGCATTTT.

DNA for the CDR3: TGTGCCAGCAGCTATCCGGGACAGGGGAACACTGAAGCTTTCTTT. Translated, it gives CASSYPGQGNTEAFF. The gene calls are TRBV5-8 and TRBJ1-1; the match to TRBD1 covers 9 bases. Trimming cost V 3 bases and J 1 base; bases outside gene matches: 4. Germline loops: CDR1 SGHTS, CDR2 YDEGEE. This CDR3 has 15 amino acids.

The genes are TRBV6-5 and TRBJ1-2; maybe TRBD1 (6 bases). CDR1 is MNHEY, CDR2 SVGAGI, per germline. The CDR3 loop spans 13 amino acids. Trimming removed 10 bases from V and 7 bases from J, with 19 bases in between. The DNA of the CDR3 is TGTGCCATCACTATCAGGGGTCGCAGTGGCTACACCTTC. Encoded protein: CAITIRGRSGYTF.